Detailed here is one T cell receptor beta chain. What it recognizes is unknown. TCRdb's copy holds only in-frame clones and misses some; the assay was immunoSEQ multiplex PCR. Of 150,000 to 200,000 clones listed, approximately 89% are singletons. V lost 0 bases to trimming and J lost 10 bases; unmatched junction nucleotides: 8. CDR1 and CDR2 (germline): SGHTA, FQGNSA. This CDR3 has 14 residues. This record belongs to a study of cytomegalovirus exposure and HLA in healthy donors. Study-level background: The same platform was used for the roughly 130 validation repertoires and the 600 to 700 first-cohort repertoires, a later analysis reported.

Broader study findings: The classifier reportedly diagnosed cytomegalovirus status with high specificity and sensitivity. Specificity for CMV antigens was confirmed in vitro for a few of the CMV-associated chains. Despite most TCR sequences being rare, some public TCRs occurred in many donors.

Source material: PBMCs. The sequence derives from a man in his thirties or forties in good health and CMV-seropositive. This chain uses TRBV7-2 with TRBJ1-1; 7 positions match TRBD1. The CDR3 protein is CASSLAVQGGGAFF. In DNA form, the CDR3 reads TGTGCCAGCAGCTTAGCGGTCCAGGGGGGAGGAGCTTTCTTT. Variable domain in full (rest from reference TRBV7-2 and TRBJ1-1): GAGVSQSPSNKVTEKGKDVELRCDPISGHTALYWYRQSLGQGLEFLIYFQGNSAPDKSGLPSDRFSAERTGGSVSTLTIQRTQQEDSAVYLCASSLAVQGGGAFFGQGTRLTVV.